This TCR beta chain was profiled in a study of blood T cell repertoires in COVID-19. Overall study context: Sample material is recorded as cDNA or gDNA derived from T cells, B-cell-depleted T cells, or PBMCs.

The CDR3 runs to 14 residues. The germline V gene has CDR1 MNHEY and CDR2 SVGEGT. Trimming left V 2 bases short and J 9 bases short, with 14 bases between. This table comes from immunoSEQ multiplex PCR, and its TCRdb copy is limited to in-frame clones, with some not included. The table records under 140,000 clones, around nine tenths of them present only once. The source of this sequence is a human donor in a cohort sampled during active COVID-19. This chain links TRBV6-2 or TRBV6-3 with TRBJ2-1; D is possibly TRBD2 (5 bases). The material sequenced was peripheral blood. CDR3 residues: CASSYPGLSGEQFF. The CDR3, as DNA: TGTGCCAGCAGTTACCCCGGGCTAAGCGGTGAGCAGTTCTTC.